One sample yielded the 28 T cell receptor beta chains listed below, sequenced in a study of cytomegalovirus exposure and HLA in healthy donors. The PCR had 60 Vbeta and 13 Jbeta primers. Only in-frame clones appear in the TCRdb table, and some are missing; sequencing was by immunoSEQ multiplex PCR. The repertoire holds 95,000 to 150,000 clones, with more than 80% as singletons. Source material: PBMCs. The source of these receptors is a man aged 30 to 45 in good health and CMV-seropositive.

In DNA, the CDR3 is TGTGCCAGCAGTGAAAACCGACAGTACACAGATACGCAGTATTTT. Its translation: CASSENRQYTDTQYF. V is TRBV2 and J is TRBJ2-3, with D possibly being TRBD1 (5 bases). V was trimmed by 2 bases and J by 2 bases, leaving 11 bases between them. This CDR3 spans 15 amino acids. Germline V gives CDR1 SNHLY, CDR2 FYNNEI.

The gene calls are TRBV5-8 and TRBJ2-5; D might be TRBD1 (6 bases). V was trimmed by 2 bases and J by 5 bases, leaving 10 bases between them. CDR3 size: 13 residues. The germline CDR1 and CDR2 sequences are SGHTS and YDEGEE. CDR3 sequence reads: CASSFTGMETQYF. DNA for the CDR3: TGTGCCAGCAGCTTTACAGGGATGGAGACCCAGTACTTC.

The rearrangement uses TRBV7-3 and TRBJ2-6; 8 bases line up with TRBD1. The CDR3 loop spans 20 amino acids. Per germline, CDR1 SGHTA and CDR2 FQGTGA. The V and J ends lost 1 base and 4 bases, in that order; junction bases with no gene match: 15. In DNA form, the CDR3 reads TGTGCCAGCAGCTTAAATCGTCCCCCCCCCAGGGGGCGGGGGGCCAACGTCCTGACTTTC. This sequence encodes CASSLNRPPPRGRGANVLTF.

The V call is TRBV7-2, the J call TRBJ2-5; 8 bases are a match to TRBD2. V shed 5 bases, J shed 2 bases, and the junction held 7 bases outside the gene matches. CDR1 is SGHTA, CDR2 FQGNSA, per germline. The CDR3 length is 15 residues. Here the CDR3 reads CASSGQRGPQETQYF. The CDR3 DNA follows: TGTGCCAGCAGCGGACAGCGGGGGCCTCAAGAGACCCAGTACTTC.

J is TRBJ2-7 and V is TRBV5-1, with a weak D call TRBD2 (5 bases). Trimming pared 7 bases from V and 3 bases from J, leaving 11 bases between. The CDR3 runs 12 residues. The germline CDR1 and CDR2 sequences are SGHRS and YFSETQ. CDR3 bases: TGCGCCAGCGGGAGAGGGCTCTACGAGCAGTACTTC. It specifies CASGRGLYEQYF. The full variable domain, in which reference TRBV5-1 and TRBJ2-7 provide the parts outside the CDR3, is KAGVTQTPRYLIKTRGQQVTLSCSPISGHRSVSWYQQTPGQGLQFLFEYFSETQRNKGNFPGRFSGRQFSNSRSEMNVSTLELGDSALYLCASGRGLYEQYFGPGTRLTVT.

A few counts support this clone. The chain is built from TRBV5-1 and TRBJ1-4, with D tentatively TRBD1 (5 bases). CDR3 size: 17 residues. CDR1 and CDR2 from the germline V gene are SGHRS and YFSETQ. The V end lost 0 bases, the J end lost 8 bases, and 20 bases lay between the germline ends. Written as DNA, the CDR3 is TGCGCCAGCAGCTTGGCCGTGGCAGGGCTCAAACCGGAAAAACTGTTTTTT. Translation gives CASSLAVAGLKPEKLFF.

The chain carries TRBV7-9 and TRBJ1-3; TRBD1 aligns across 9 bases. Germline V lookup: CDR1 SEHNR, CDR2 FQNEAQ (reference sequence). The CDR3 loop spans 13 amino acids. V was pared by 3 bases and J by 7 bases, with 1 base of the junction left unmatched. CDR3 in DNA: TGTGCCAGCAGCTTCGGACAGGGGAACACCATATATTTT. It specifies CASSFGQGNTIYF.

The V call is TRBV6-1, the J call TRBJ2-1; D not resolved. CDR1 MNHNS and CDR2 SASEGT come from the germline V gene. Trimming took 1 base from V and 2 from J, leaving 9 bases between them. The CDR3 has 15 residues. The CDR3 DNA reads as TGTGCCAGCAGTGAAGAACCGGGTACCTACAATGAGCAGTTCTTC. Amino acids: CASSEEPGTYNEQFF.

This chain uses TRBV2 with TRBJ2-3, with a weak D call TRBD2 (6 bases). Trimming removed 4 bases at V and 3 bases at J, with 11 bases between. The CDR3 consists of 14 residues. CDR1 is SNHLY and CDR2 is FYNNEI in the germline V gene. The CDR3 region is CASSVRGRTDTQYF. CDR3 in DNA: TGTGCCAGCAGTGTGCGGGGAAGAACAGATACGCAGTATTTT. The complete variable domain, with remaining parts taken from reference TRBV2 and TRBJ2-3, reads EPEVTQTPSHQVTQMGQEVILRCVPISNHLYFYWYRQILGQKVEFLVSFYNNEISEKSEIFDDQFSVERPDGSNFTLKIRSTKLEDSAMYFCASSVRGRTDTQYFGPGTRLTVL.

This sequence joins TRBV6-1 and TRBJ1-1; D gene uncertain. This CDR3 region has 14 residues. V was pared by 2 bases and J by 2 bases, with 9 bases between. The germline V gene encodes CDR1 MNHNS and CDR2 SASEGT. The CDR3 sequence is CASSEIGVNTEAFF. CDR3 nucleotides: TGTGCCAGCAGTGAAATCGGGGTTAACACTGAAGCTTTCTTT.

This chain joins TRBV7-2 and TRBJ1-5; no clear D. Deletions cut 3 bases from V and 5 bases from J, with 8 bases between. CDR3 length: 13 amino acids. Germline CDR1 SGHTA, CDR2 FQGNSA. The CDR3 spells CASSFWRDQPQHF. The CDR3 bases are TGTGCCAGCAGCTTTTGGAGGGATCAGCCCCAGCATTTT.

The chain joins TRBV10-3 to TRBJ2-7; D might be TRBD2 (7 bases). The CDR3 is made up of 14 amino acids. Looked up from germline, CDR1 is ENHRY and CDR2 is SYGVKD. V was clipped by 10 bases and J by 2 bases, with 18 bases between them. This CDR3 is CATLHREGPYEQYF. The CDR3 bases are TGTGCCACCCTTCACAGGGAGGGACCCTACGAGCAGTACTTC.

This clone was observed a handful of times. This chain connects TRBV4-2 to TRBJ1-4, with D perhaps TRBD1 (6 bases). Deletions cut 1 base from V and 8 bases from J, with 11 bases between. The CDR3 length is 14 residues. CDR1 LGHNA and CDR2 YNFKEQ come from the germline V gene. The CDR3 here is CASSQGQGREKLFF. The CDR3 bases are TGTGCCAGCAGCCAAGGTCAGGGGCGCGAAAAACTGTTTTTT.

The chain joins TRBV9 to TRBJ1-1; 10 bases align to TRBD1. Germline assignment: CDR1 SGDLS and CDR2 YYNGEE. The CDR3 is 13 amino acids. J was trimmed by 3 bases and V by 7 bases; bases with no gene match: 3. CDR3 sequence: CASSGQGDTEAFF. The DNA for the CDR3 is TGTGCCAGCTCCGGACAGGGGGACACTGAAGCTTTCTTT.

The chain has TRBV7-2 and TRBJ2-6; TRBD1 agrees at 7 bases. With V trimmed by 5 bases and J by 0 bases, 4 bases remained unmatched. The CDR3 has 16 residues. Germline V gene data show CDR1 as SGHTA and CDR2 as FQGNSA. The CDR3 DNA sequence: TGTGCCAGCAGCCCGGGACAGCCCTCTGGGGCCAACGTCCTGACTTTC. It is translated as CASSPGQPSGANVLTF. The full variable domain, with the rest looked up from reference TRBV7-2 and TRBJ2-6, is GAGVSQSPSNKVTEKGKDVELRCDPISGHTALYWYRQSLGQGLEFLIYFQGNSAPDKSGLPSDRFSAERTGGSVSTLTIQRTQQEDSAVYLCASSPGQPSGANVLTFGAGSRLTVL.

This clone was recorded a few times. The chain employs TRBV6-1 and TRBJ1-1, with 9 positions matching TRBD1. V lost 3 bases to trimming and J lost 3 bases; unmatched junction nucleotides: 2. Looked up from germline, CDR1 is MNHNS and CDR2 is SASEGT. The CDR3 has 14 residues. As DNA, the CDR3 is TGTGCCAGCAGTGAGGACAGGGGCTACACTGAAGCTTTCTTT. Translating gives CASSEDRGYTEAFF.

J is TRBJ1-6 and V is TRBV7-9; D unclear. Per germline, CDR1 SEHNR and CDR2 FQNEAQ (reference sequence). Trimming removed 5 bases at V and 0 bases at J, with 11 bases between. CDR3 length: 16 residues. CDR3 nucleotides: TGTGCCAGCAGCCGGCCGGAGGACTCCTATAATTCACCCCTCCACTTT. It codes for CASSRPEDSYNSPLHF.

The CDR3 loop reads CASSFQLDEQFF. CDR3 coding DNA: TGTGCCAGCAGCTTTCAGTTGGATGAGCAGTTCTTC. The chain uses TRBV5-4 and TRBJ2-1; unclear D gene. Per the germline V gene, CDR1 is SGHNT and CDR2 is YYREEE (reference sequence). Trimming removed 2 bases at V and 8 bases at J, with 8 bases between. The CDR3 contains 12 residues.

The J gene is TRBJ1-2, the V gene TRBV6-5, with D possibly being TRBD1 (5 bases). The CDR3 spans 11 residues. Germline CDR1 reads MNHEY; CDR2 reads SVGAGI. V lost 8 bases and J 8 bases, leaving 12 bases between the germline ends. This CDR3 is CASEGAGGYTF. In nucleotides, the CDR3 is TGTGCCAGCGAAGGGGCGGGAGGCTACACCTTC.

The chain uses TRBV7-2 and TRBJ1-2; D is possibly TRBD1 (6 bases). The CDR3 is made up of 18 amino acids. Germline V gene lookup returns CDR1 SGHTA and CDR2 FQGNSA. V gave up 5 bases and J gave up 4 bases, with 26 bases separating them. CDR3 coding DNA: TGTGCCAGCAGCATAGTCAAGCCAAGGACAGATAACTTCTATGGCTACACCTTC. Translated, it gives CASSIVKPRTDNFYGYTF.

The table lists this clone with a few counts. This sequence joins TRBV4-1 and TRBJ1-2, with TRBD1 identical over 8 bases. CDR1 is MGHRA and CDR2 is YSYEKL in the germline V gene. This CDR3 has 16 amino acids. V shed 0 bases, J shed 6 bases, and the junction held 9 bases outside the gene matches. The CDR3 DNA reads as TGCGCCAGCAGCCAAGATGGGACAGGACGGCGGGATGGCTACACCTTC. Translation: CASSQDGTGRRDGYTF.

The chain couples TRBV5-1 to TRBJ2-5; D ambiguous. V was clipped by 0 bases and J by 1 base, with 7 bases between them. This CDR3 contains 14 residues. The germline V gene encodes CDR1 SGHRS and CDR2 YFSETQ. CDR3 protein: CASSLAPVQETQYF. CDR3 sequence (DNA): TGCGCCAGCAGCTTGGCGCCGGTCCAAGAGACCCAGTACTTC.

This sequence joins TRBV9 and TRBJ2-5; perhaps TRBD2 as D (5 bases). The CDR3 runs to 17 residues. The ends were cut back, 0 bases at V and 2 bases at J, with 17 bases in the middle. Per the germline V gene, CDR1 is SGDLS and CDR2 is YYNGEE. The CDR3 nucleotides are TGTGCCAGCAGCGTAGCTACCAGTGGGGAGTCACAAGAGACCCAGTACTTC. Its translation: CASSVATSGESQETQYF. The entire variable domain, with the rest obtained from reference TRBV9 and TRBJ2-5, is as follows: DSGVTQTPKHLITATGQRVTLRCSPRSGDLSVYWYQQSLDQGLQFLIQYYNGEERAKGNILERFSAQQFPDLHSELNLSSLELGDSALYFCASSVATSGESQETQYFGPGTRLLVL.

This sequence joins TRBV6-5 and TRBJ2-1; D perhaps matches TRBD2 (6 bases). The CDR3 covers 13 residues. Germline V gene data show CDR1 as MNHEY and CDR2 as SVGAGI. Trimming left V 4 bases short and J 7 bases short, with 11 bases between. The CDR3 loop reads CASSLAERNEQFF. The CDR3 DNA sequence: TGTGCCAGCAGTTTAGCGGAACGAAATGAGCAGTTCTTC.

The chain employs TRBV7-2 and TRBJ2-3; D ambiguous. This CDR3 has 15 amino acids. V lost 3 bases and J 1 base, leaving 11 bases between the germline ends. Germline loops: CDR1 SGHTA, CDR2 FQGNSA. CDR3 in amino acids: CASSLNRLRTDTQYF. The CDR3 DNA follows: TGTGCCAGCAGCTTGAATCGACTGCGCACAGATACGCAGTATTTT. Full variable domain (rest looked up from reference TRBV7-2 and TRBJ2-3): GAGVSQSPSNKVTEKGKDVELRCDPISGHTALYWYRQSLGQGLEFLIYFQGNSAPDKSGLPSDRFSAERTGGSVSTLTIQRTQQEDSAVYLCASSLNRLRTDTQYFGPGTRLTVL.

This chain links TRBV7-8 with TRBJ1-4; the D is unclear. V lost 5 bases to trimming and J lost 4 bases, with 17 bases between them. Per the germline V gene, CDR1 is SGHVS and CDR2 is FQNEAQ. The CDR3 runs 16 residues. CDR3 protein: CASSNPGTPSNEKLFF. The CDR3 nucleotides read TGTGCCAGCAGCAACCCCGGTACGCCGAGTAATGAAAAACTGTTTTTT.

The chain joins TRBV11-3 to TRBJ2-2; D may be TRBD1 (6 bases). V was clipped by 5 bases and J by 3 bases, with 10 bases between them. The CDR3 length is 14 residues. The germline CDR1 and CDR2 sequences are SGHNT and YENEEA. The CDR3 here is CASSPQGHTGELFF. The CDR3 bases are TGTGCCAGCAGCCCCCAGGGGCACACCGGGGAGCTGTTTTTT.

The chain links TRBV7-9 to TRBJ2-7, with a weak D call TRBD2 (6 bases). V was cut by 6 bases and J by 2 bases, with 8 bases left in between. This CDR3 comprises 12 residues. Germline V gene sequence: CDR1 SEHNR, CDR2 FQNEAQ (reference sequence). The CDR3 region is CASRGGTYEQYF. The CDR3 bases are TGTGCCAGCAGAGGAGGGACCTACGAGCAGTACTTC.